This T cell receptor beta chain was identified during a study of prognosis after radiotherapy for stage I lung cancer. Genomic DNA was subjected to two-round multiplex PCR for amplification of TCR beta CDR3. Primers (each specific to one TRBV or TRBJ gene) were used in first-round PCR. TCRdb re-called the multiplex PCR reads with MiXCR, one entry per CDR3 protein. The table shows approximately 28,000 distinct CDR3 sequences, with about 41% occurring only once. The CDR3 extends over 12 amino acids. Looked up from germline, CDR1 is LGHDT and CDR2 is YNNKEL (reference sequence). The V gene lost 4 bases and the J gene lost 8 bases, with 11 bases spanning the gap.

The rearrangement uses TRBV3-1 and TRBJ1-1; D unclear. The receptor was isolated from a donor aged 50 or older with non-small cell lung cancer. The material sequenced was PBMCs, taken before or after stereotactic body radiation therapy (not recorded which). The CDR3 region has the DNA TGTGCCAGCAGCCGAGAGGACGTGGAAGCTTTCTTT. Translated: CASSREDVEAFF.